These 8 T cell receptor beta chains were sequenced from one sample in a study of radiation and T cells in renal cell carcinoma. Repertoires were generated with immunoSEQ multiplex PCR, while TCRdb's copy carries only in-frame clones and drops some. The sample holds roughly 150,000 clones; 88% are singletons and the top ten take 4.1%. Time point given: baseline pretreatment blood. Treatment defined: 15 Gy SBRT to primary tumor, nephrectomy 4 weeks later. This specimen consisted of blood, obtained from a patient whose treatment included radiotherapy and nephrectomy. Receptors were obtained from a woman between 70 and 85 years old with renal cell carcinoma.

The chain joins TRBV2 to TRBJ2-3; D uncertain. The V gene lost 5 bases and the J gene lost 4 bases, with 10 bases spanning the gap. The CDR3 has 13 residues. The germline V gene encodes CDR1 SNHLY and CDR2 FYNNEI. The CDR3 region has the DNA TGTGCCAGCAGTCAGATTGGCGCAGATACGCAGTATTTT. The encoded protein is CASSQIGADTQYF.

This chain links TRBV4-3 with TRBJ2-5, with 9 bases that match TRBD2. The closer fit of TRBJ2-7 to the DNA end suggests the J call may be wrong. In germline, CDR1 is LGHNA, CDR2 YSLEER. This CDR3 has 16 amino acids. The CDR3 region has the DNA TGCGCCAGCAGCCAAGGTCTACTAGCGGGCCCCTACGAGCAGTACTTC. Translation gives CASSQGLLAGPYEQYF.

This chain links TRBV7-2 with TRBJ2-5, with D possibly being TRBD2 (6 bases). This CDR3 contains 15 residues. Deletions cut 4 bases from V and 7 bases from J, with 19 bases between. Germline V CDR1 and CDR2: SGHTA, FQGNSA. CDR3 sequence reads: CASSYRDSPSGTQYF. The CDR3 DNA follows: TGTGCCAGCAGCTACCGGGACTCCCCTTCGGGGACCCAGTACTTC.

The chain uses TRBV6-5 and TRBJ2-6; D is undetermined. The length of the CDR3 is 15 residues. With 6 bases removed from V and 0 bases from J, the gap between germline ends came to 9 bases. Germline CDR1 reads MNHEY; CDR2 reads SVGAGI. The CDR3 is CASSSVLSGANVLTF. CDR3 in DNA: TGTGCCAGCAGCTCCGTTCTCTCTGGGGCCAACGTCCTGACTTTC.

This rearrangement joins TRBV28 to TRBJ2-7; 8 bases fit TRBD1. After removal of 5 bases from V and 3 bases from J, the junction contained 6 bases not matched to a gene. CDR3 size: 14 residues. Germline-derived CDR1 and CDR2 are MDHEN and SYDVKM. This CDR3 is CASSASGQVYEQYF. CDR3 nucleotide sequence: TGTGCCAGCAGTGCCTCGGGACAGGTCTACGAGCAGTACTTC.

The chain is built from TRBV4-3 and TRBJ2-5, with D possibly being TRBD1 or TRBD2 (6 bases each). The V end was cut by 3 bases, the J end by 0 bases, with 14 bases between. The CDR3 extends over 16 amino acids. Germline V gene data show CDR1 as LGHNA and CDR2 as YSLEER. The CDR3 protein is CASSHGEGGYQETQYF. The CDR3 DNA is TGCGCCAGCAGCCACGGGGAAGGGGGGTACCAAGAGACCCAGTACTTC.

This rearrangement joins TRBV27 to TRBJ2-5; D is perhaps TRBD1 or TRBD2 (6 bases each). There are 14 residues in the CDR3. CDR1 MNHEY and CDR2 SMNVEV come from the germline V gene (reference sequence). Trimming took 2 bases from V and 5 from J, leaving 12 bases between them. The DNA for the CDR3 is TGTGCCAGCAGTTTACGGTTAGGGGGGGAGACCCAGTACTTC. Translation gives CASSLRLGGETQYF.

The J gene is TRBJ2-7, the V gene TRBV7-2; D gene unclear. V was shortened by 0 bases and J by 3 bases, with 9 bases between the two germline ends. Germline V CDR1 and CDR2: SGHTA, FQGNSA. The CDR3 is made up of 14 amino acids. CDR3 nucleotide sequence: TGTGCCAGCAGCTTAGCAGGGTCCCACTACGAGCAGTACTTC. This translates into CASSLAGSHYEQYF.